This paragraph reports one TCR beta chain. This record belongs to a study of blood T cell repertoires in COVID-19. Across the whole study: The United States, Italy and Spain were the sources of the acute and convalescent COVID-19 samples. T cells, B-cell-depleted T cells, or PBMCs supplied cDNA or gDNA.

How the authors handled the data: Estimates of nucleated cell counts were drawn from the amplification of reference gene primers. Data came from immunoSEQ multiplex PCR; TCRdb stores just in-frame clones and leaves some out. That table is the source of V, J and clone size, and D and trimming were worked out from the DNA. The table records 80,000 to 100,000 clones, roughly nine tenths of them present only once. Germline V gives CDR1 LGHDT, CDR2 YNNKEL (reference sequence). V was trimmed by 0 bases and J by 8 bases, leaving 13 bases between them. This CDR3 is built from 14 residues. The TCR originated in a human donor with active COVID-19. The donor label of this sample is uncertain. The sequenced material came from peripheral blood. The J gene is TRBJ1-2, the V gene TRBV3-1 (or the pseudogene TRBV3-2); D is unclear. CDR3 sequence: CASSQDSGGGGYTF. The CDR3 nucleotides are TGTGCCAGCAGCCAAGATTCAGGCGGCGGGGGCTACACCTTC.